This T cell receptor (beta chain) appears in the sequencing data of a study of T cells in Graves' hyperthyroidism and ophthalmopathy. The source material, RNA transcripts, was used to amplify TCR beta CDR3 regions. First-round RT-PCR targeting the TCR CDR3 was performed with the HTBI primer set. TCRdb fed the multiplex PCR reads into MiXCR, producing one record per CDR3 protein. The sample shows roughly 600,000 distinct CDR3 sequences, about 14% of them seen only once. In germline, CDR1 is SGHTA, CDR2 FQGNSA. V lost 4 bases, J lost 3 bases, and 5 bases stayed unmatched. The CDR3 totals 15 residues. Overall study findings and caveats: Ophthalmopathy and stable hyperthyroidism were separated by a 13 V-J model. Before onset, ophthalmopathy was predicted by the model a median around 6 months earlier. In blood, most of the thyroid clonotypes expanded above 0.001 were also present.

Many counts were recorded for this clonotype. Its specificity is unknown. Around 10 ml fresh peripheral blood yielded the PBMCs. Material: blood. The receptor was isolated from a woman aged 45-65 years with Graves' ophthalmopathy. The chain recombines TRBV7-2 with TRBJ1-1; 10 bases agree with TRBD1. CDR3 amino acids: CASSSMTGGDTEAFF. The CDR3 nucleotides read TGTGCCAGCAGCTCTATGACAGGGGGCGACACTGAAGCTTTCTTT.